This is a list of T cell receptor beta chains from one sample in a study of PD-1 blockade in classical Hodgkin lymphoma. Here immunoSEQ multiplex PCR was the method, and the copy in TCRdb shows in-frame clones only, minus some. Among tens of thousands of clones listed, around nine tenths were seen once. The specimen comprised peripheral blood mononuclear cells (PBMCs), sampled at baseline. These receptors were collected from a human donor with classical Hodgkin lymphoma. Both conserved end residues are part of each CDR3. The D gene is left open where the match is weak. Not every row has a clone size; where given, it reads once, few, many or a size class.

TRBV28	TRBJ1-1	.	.	TGTGCCAGCGGAAGGGGGAACACTGAAGCTTTCTTT	CASGRGNTEAFF
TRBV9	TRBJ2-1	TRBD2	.	TGTGCCAGCAGCCCCGGGGGGAATGAGCAGTTCTTC	CASSPGGNEQFF
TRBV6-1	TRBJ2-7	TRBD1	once	TGTGCCAGCAGAGTAGCCGGGACAGGTCATGACGAGCAGTACTTC	CASRVAGTGHDEQYF
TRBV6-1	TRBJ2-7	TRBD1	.	TGTGCCAGCAATTGGGACAGGGATTCCTACGAGCAGTACTTC	CASNWDRDSYEQYF
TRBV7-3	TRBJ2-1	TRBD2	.	TGTGCCAGCAGCTTGGGACTAGCGGACAATGAGCAGTTCTTC	CASSLGLADNEQFF
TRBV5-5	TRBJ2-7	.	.	TGTGCCAGCAGCCTGGACACCTACGAGCAGTACTTC	CASSLDTYEQYF
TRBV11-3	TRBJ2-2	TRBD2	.	TGTGCCAGCAGCTTATCCGGGCTAGCGGGAACCGGGGAGCTGTTTTTT	CASSLSGLAGTGELFF
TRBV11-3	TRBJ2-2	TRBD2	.	TGTGCCAGCAGCTTGCCGGGAGGTGCCGGGGAGCTGTTTTTT	CASSLPGGAGELFF
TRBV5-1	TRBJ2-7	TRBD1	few	TGCGCCAGCAGCGCCGGGCAGGGGGCCATCTCCTACGAGCAGTACTTC	CASSAGQGAISYEQYF
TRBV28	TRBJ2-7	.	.	TGTGCCAGCAGTTCTCCAGGGATACACGAGCAGTACTTC	CASSSPGIHEQYF
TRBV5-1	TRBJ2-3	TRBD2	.	TGCGCCAGCAGCTACGCGGGAGCCGATACGCAGTATTTT	CASSYAGADTQYF
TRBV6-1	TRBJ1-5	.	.	TGTGCCAGCAGTCCCTTGACCCTGGGGAATCAGCCCCAGCATTTT	CASSPLTLGNQPQHF
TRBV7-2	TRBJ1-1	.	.	TGTGCCAGCAGCAACCTGTGGAACACTGAAGCTTTCTTT	CASSNLWNTEAFF
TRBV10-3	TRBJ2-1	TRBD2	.	TGTGCCATCAGTGAGCGACTAGCGGGGGCCCCTAGTAATGAGCAGTTCTTC	CAISERLAGAPSNEQFF
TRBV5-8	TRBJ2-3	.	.	TGTGCCAGCAGCTTGAGACTAGACACAGATACGCAGTATTTT	CASSLRLDTDTQYF
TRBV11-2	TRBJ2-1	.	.	TGTGCCAGCAGTTTGGGGGTATCCTACAATGAGCAGTTCTTC	CASSLGVSYNEQFF
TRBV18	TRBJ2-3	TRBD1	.	TGTGCCAGCTCACCACTGGGACAGGGGGCAGATACGCAGTATTTT	CASSPLGQGADTQYF
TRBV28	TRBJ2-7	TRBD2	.	TGTGCCAGCACCCCCGGGGGGAACTCCTACGAGCAGTACTTC	CASTPGGNSYEQYF
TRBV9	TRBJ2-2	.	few	TGTGCCAGCAGCGTAAGCGGCTTAGAGCACCCCCTGAGAGGGGAGCTGTTTTTT	CASSVSGLEHPLRGELFF
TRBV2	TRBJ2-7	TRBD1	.	TGTGCCAGCAGTAGGACAGGGAGCTCCTACGAGCAGTACTTC	CASSRTGSSYEQYF
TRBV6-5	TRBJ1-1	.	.	TGTGCCAGCAGTTACTCGGGGGGGGACACTGAAGCTTTCTTT	CASSYSGGDTEAFF
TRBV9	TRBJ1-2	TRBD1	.	TGTGCCAGCAGCGTGGACAGGGCCCCCTATCAGGATGGCTACACCTTC	CASSVDRAPYQDGYTF
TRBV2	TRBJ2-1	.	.	TGTGCCAGCAGTGAACAGGGCCTGGTTGAGCAGTTCTTC	CASSEQGLVEQFF
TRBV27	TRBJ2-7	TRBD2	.	TGTGCCAGCAGTCGGACTAGCGGGGGGGCGAGCTCCTACGAGCAGTACTTC	CASSRTSGGASSYEQYF